This T cell receptor beta chain was recorded in a study of Ad26.COV2.S vaccination and SARS-CoV-2 variants. The V gene's germline CDR1 is SNHLY and CDR2 FYNNEI. V was pared by 2 bases and J by 9 bases, with 8 bases between. This CDR3 has 11 residues. Generated by immunoSEQ multiplex PCR, the TCRdb table keeps only in-frame clones and is missing some. Of 200,000 to 250,000 clones in the sample, approximately 88% were seen once. Described treatment: roughly 19 received Ad26.COV2.S at low or high dose, single or two shots; roughly five received placebo; per-sample allocation not given. On day 63 after the first injection, vaccine and placebo recipients gave samples. This adult donor, from Boston, was 18-55 years old.

The sequencing used peripheral blood, collected in a trial of Ad26.COV2.S vaccine versus placebo. The TCR comes from a person between 18 and 59 years old who received the Ad26.COV2.S COVID-19 vaccine or a placebo. The chain has TRBV2 and TRBJ2-7; D ambiguous. CDR3 in amino acids: CASSEHNSQYF. CDR3 in DNA: TGTGCCAGCAGTGAACATAACTCGCAGTACTTC. Complete variable domain (other parts from reference TRBV2 and TRBJ2-7): EPEVTQTPSHQVTQMGQEVILRCVPISNHLYFYWYRQILGQKVEFLVSFYNNEISEKSEIFDDQFSVERPDGSNFTLKIRSTKLEDSAMYFCASSEHNSQYFGPGTRLTVT.